The entry that follows covers one TCR beta chain sequence. The CDR3 is 15 amino acids. The V end lost 2 bases, the J end lost 2 bases, and 9 bases lay between the germline ends. Germline V gives CDR1 MNHEY, CDR2 SVGAGI. The sample comes from a study of immune evolution from preneoplasia to lung adenocarcinoma. Study at large: HLA loss of heterozygosity: about 7% AIS, roughly 15% MIA, about 35% ADC, none AAH.

The method was immunoSEQ multiplex PCR; TCRdb's version includes in-frame clones alone and lacks a portion of them. The profile covers about 26,000 clones, with just under 75% appearing a single time and 5% to 7% taken by the ten largest. This sequence joins TRBV6-5 and TRBJ1-4; maybe TRBD1 (5 bases). The sequence was collected from a person aged 55 to 75 with invasive lung adenocarcinoma. Some clones in this sample may be carry-over from other donors' samples. Sequenced material: FFPE invasive lung adenocarcinoma tissue. DNA for the CDR3: TGTGCCAGCAGTTACAAAGGGGCCACTAATGAAAAACTGTTTTTT. Translating it yields CASSYKGATNEKLFF.